Detailed here is one TCR beta chain. The target of this receptor is not known. No much larger clone exists at a distance of one base, and base qualities are not known. This record belongs to a study of vaccination effects on CD4 cells after COVID-19 (dated by TCRdb to between 2022 and 2023). For context, the study as a whole: Across the study, the median time from the second dose to post-vaccine sampling was 72 days (range 14 to 241). The study compared SARS-CoV-2 spike-specific CD4+ TCR repertoires before and after mRNA vaccination in COVID-19 convalescent patients and infection-naive vaccine recipients. Altogether, roughly 10 COVID-19 convalescent patients and a few SARS-CoV-2-naive healthy vaccine recipients made up the full study. Cultures from other donors in the study were sequenced using the Oncomine TCR Beta short-read assay on an Illumina iSeq 100. Summary of the overall study and its limitations: Among healthy vaccine recipients, nearly all vaccine-induced clones were SARS-CoV-2 mono-reactive, and only 1 of 255 was cross-reactive with common cold coronaviruses. Both infection-induced and vaccine-induced clones contracted markedly at late post-vaccination timepoints, which is consistent with waning T cell responses. Limitations of the study were the small number of convalescent patients and the absence of early post-infection timepoints.

In the ViraFEST assay, PBMC were stimulated with viral peptide pools, and antigen-specific CD4+ T cell clonotypes were then identified by expansion using TCR sequencing. After around 11 days of culture, CD4+ T cells were isolated with the EasySep CD4+ T cell isolation kit. Each participant received two doses of an mRNA SARS-CoV-2 vaccine, either BNT162b2 or mRNA-1273. Negative nucleocapsid antibody results before and after vaccination confirmed that the healthy vaccine recipients had no prior SARS-CoV-2 infection. Each well held over 1.5 million PBMC cultured in IMDM containing around 5% human AB serum, about 10 IU/ml IL-2 and gentamicin, along with 10 ug/ml peptides. Half of the culture medium was replaced with fresh IL-2-containing medium on days 3 and 7. Each peptide stimulation condition was cultured in triplicate wells unless otherwise noted. Using Ficoll-Paque Plus gradient centrifugation, PBMC were separated from whole blood and then either used fresh or cryopreserved at -140C. Overlapping peptide pools spanned the spike proteins of SARS-CoV-2 and the common cold coronaviruses HCoV-NL63, HCoV-OC43 and HCoV-229E. The QIAamp micro DNA kit was used to extract genomic DNA from the cultured CD4+ T cells.

The germline ends are 21 bases apart after V is trimmed by 1 base and J by 11 bases. The CDR3 runs 17 residues from the cysteine to the phenylalanine. Of the read, only the CDR3 DNA is kept; its 51 bases are in frame from base 1. CDR1 and CDR2, looked up from the germline V gene (reference sequence), are MNHEY and SMNVEV. Receptor amplification or capture employed the immunoSEQ multiplex PCR assay. DNA from the cultured, isolated CD4+ T cells was subjected to TCR beta CDR3 sequencing. In the original analysis: Non-productive TCR sequences were removed and reads were trimmed to the CDR3 region, keeping CDR3s of at least 7 amino acids. Antigen-specific clonotypes were identified using the MANAFEST web app by comparison of expansion in peptide wells against reference cultures. To be called positive, a clone needed expansion at FDR<0.05 compared with the reference and with all other wells, an odds ratio greater than 5, and a frequency greater than 0.1% in two replicate wells. Clonotypes significantly expanded in SARS-CoV-2 spike wells and in at least one common cold coronavirus spike condition were defined as cross-reactive. Using the stringdist R package, CDR3 similarity was measured by Levenshtein distance, and unrooted trees were constructed with ape in R 3.6.1. TCRdb carries this immuneACCESS record with in-frame sequences only. Its versions omit some clonotypes, under half of them owing to an unresolved V gene in the studies checked, with the rest unexplained. D and trimming come from the DNA, and the V and J calls and clone size come from that table. This sample holds about 60,000 clones; around four fifths were observed only once. 2% of the sample goes to the ten largest clones.

The sequence links TRBV27 to TRBJ1-6; too little of a D gene remains to name it. The sequence was obtained from a human donor who received a COVID-19 vaccine. Sequenced material: CD4+ T cells from PBMCs cultured with HCoV-OC43 spike peptides, taken after COVID-19 vaccination. What the cell subset or site label conveys for this sample: HCoV-OC43 spike overlapping peptide pool stimulation. This receptor carries the CDR3 CASSLFLPALQNTPLHF. In nucleotides, the sequence is TGTGCCAGCAGTTTATTTTTGCCGGCCTTACAAAATACACCCCTCCACTTT.